These T cell receptor beta chains were read from a single sample in a study of CD8 T cells in ankylosing spondylitis. TCRdb fed the 5' RACE reads into MiXCR, producing one record per CDR3 protein. The data show around 140,000 distinct CDR3 sequences, over 15% seen once. Material for sequencing was blood, either unsorted or a sorted T cell fraction (not recorded which). The source of these receptors is a male donor with ankylosing spondylitis. Both conserved end residues are part of each CDR3. A D gene is named only where the DNA matches it firmly. Some rows have no size entry. The others give once, few or many, or a class for an expanded clone.

TGTGCCAGCAGCCAAGCAAAGGGGCCCTACAATGAGCAGTTCTTC	CASSQAKGPYNEQFF	TRBJ2-1	-	TRBV14	-
TGTGCCAGCAGCTTAATAGGGGTTGGTGAGCAGTTCTTC	CASSLIGVGEQFF	TRBJ2-1	-	TRBV7-3	few
TGTGCCAGCAGCCTCGGACAGCTTGAAGCTTTCTTT	CASSLGQLEAFF	TRBJ1-1	-	TRBV28	-
TGTGCCAGCAGTTCTCCGAGGGAGGGGGTCACCGGGGAGCTGTTTTTT	CASSSPREGVTGELFF	TRBJ2-2	-	TRBV27	few
TGTGCCAGCAGTTTTCAGTATAATTCACCCCTCCACTTT	CASSFQYNSPLHF	TRBJ1-6	-	TRBV27	-
TGTGCCAGCAGCTTGAGAGCGGGAGACAATGAGCAGTTCTTC	CASSLRAGDNEQFF	TRBJ2-1	TRBD2	TRBV7-9	-
TGTGCCAGCAGCCAAGGCCGGACTAGCGGGAGATCGCCCTACGAGCAGTACTTC	CASSQGRTSGRSPYEQYF	TRBJ2-7	TRBD2	TRBV4-2	few
TGCAGCGTTGAAACCGGAGGCCTGGGTTATGAGCAGTTCTTC	CSVETGGLGYEQFF	TRBJ2-1	-	TRBV29-1	-
TGCGCCAGCAGCCACAGGATTAGGGGACAGGGGGAATACAATGAGCAGTTCTTC	CASSHRIRGQGEYNEQFF	TRBJ2-1	TRBD1	TRBV4-1	-
TGTGCCAGCAGCCCGAGCGGGACCTCCTCTGGGGCCAACGTCCTGACTTTC	CASSPSGTSSGANVLTF	TRBJ2-6	TRBD2	TRBV9	few
TGTGCCAGCAGTTGGACCGGGACAGACTACTACGAGCAGTACTTC	CASSWTGTDYYEQYF	TRBJ2-7	TRBD1	TRBV27	few
TGTGCCAGCAGGGGGGGGGCTAATGAAAAACTGTTTTTT	CASRGGANEKLFF	TRBJ1-4	-	TRBV27	few
TGTGCCAGCAGCCCGGGACGGAGTGGGGTCCACGAGCAGTACTTC	CASSPGRSGVHEQYF	TRBJ2-7	-	TRBV11-2	-
TGTGCCAGCAGTTTATGGGAGACAGGGGCACTCCACGAGCAGTACTTC	CASSLWETGALHEQYF	TRBJ2-7	TRBD1	TRBV27	few
TGTGCCAGCGATCGCCCAGGGGTCACCGGGGAGCTGTTTTTT	CASDRPGVTGELFF	TRBJ2-2	-	TRBV6-1	few
TGCGCCAGCAGCTTGCGTGGGCCTTTCTATGAGCAGTTCTTC	CASSLRGPFYEQFF	TRBJ2-1	-	TRBV5-1	few
TGTGCCACCAGCAGAGGCCAGCCTATGGGTGGCGGGGAGCTGTTTTTT	CATSRGQPMGGGELFF	TRBJ2-2	-	TRBV15	few
TGTGCCAGCAGTTTCCGACAGGGTCGGTACGAGCAGTACTTC	CASSFRQGRYEQYF	TRBJ2-7	TRBD1	TRBV27	few
TGTGCCACCAGCAGACACGGGACAGATACGCAGTATTTT	CATSRHGTDTQYF	TRBJ2-3	-	TRBV24-1	few
TGTGCCAGCAGCCAATCAGGGACAGGGCTGGGGGAGACCCAGTACTTC	CASSQSGTGLGETQYF	TRBJ2-5	TRBD1	TRBV9	few
TGTGCCAGCAGCCAAGATAGGGGGGATCTTTACAATGAGCAGTTCTTC	CASSQDRGDLYNEQFF	TRBJ2-1	-	TRBV14	many
TGTGCCAGCAGCCCGGGAGGGCCTCCCAATGAGCAGTTCTTC	CASSPGGPPNEQFF	TRBJ2-1	TRBD2	TRBV12-3/TRBV12-4	many
TGCAGCGTTACAGAGAACACTGAAGCTTTCTTT	CSVTENTEAFF	TRBJ1-1	-	TRBV29-1	few
TGTGCCAGCAGGCCGGGAGTTAGGGAGCTGTTTTTT	CASRPGVRELFF	TRBJ2-2	-	TRBV12-3/TRBV12-4	many
TGTGCCACCCTAGCGGGAGAGGCCCGCGAGCAGTACTTC	CATLAGEAREQYF	TRBJ2-7	TRBD2	TRBV27	few
TGTGCCAGCACGGGGGCGGACGGGGAGCTGTTTTTT	CASTGADGELFF	TRBJ2-2	-	TRBV27	few
TGTGCCAGCAGTCCGGGACCATACAATGAGCAGTTCTTC	CASSPGPYNEQFF	TRBJ2-1	-	TRBV12-3/TRBV12-4	few
TGTGCCAGCAGCCAAACTTGGGAGACCCAGTACTTC	CASSQTWETQYF	TRBJ2-5	-	TRBV9	few
TGTGCCAGCAGTGTGGGTATCGATGAGCAGTTCTTC	CASSVGIDEQFF	TRBJ2-1	-	TRBV6-1	few
TGTGCCAGCAGTTTCCCTCCCGATAGCTCCTACAATGAGCAGTTCTTC	CASSFPPDSSYNEQFF	TRBJ2-1	-	TRBV12-3/TRBV12-4	-
TGCGCCAGCAGCTTGGCCGGCAGGGCAGGCGAGACCCAGTACTTC	CASSLAGRAGETQYF	TRBJ2-5	-	TRBV5-1	few
TGTGCCAGCAGTTCCCGCGCCTATGGCTACACCTTC	CASSSRAYGYTF	TRBJ1-2	-	TRBV28	-
TGTGCCAGCAGCCCCCCCGGTGAAAAACTGTTTTTT	CASSPPGEKLFF	TRBJ1-4	-	TRBV9	-
TGTGCCAGCAGTTCCGGCGGGAGGCGTTACAATGAGCAGTTCTTC	CASSSGGRRYNEQFF	TRBJ2-1	TRBD2	TRBV7-9	few
TGTGCCAGCAGTTTAAGGGGGGAGGTATATGGCTACACCTTC	CASSLRGEVYGYTF	TRBJ1-2	-	TRBV27	once
TGTGCCAGCAGTTTTGCGGGGGAAGAGACCCAGTACTTC	CASSFAGEETQYF	TRBJ2-5	TRBD2	TRBV27	-
TGTGCCAGCAGCTTAGTTGAGACGAAAGAGACCCAGTACTTC	CASSLVETKETQYF	TRBJ2-5	-	TRBV7-9	-
TGTGCCAGCAGCTTAGTCAAGGACAGAAGCACGATAAATGAGCAGTTCTTC	CASSLVKDRSTINEQFF	TRBJ2-1	-	TRBV7-8	-
TGTGCCAGCAGCCAGAGGACTAGCGGGAAGGGATGGACCCAGTACTTC	CASSQRTSGKGWTQYF	TRBJ2-5	TRBD2	TRBV28	-
TGTGCCAGCAGCCCGGGATTAGATCAGCCCCAGCATTTT	CASSPGLDQPQHF	TRBJ1-5	-	TRBV6-1	-
TGTGCCAGCAGCCAAACGGACAGTACCTACGAGCAGTACTTC	CASSQTDSTYEQYF	TRBJ2-7	-	TRBV4-2	-
TGTGCCAGCAGTGTTACCTACGAGCAGTACTTC	CASSVTYEQYF	TRBJ2-7	-	TRBV12-3/TRBV12-4	-
TGTGCCAGCAGCTTAGGCGTTTTTCGAGCTTTCTTT	CASSLGVFRAFF	TRBJ1-1	-	TRBV7-9	-
TGCGCCAGCAGCTTGGGACTCCACCAGTACTTC	CASSLGLHQYF	TRBJ2-5	-	TRBV5-1	many
TGCAGCGTTGAGCTTCTAGAACGTAACAATGAGCAGTTCTTC	CSVELLERNNEQFF	TRBJ2-1	-	TRBV29-1	many
TGTGCCAGCAGTGTCCCGGACGGTAATTCACCCCTCCACTTT	CASSVPDGNSPLHF	TRBJ1-6	-	TRBV2	once
TGTGCCAGCAGTCCGCGCGGGAGTTTTACCTACGAGCAGTACTTC	CASSPRGSFTYEQYF	TRBJ2-7	TRBD2	TRBV12-3/TRBV12-4	-
TGCAGTGCTCCGGCCCCACGAGATAGCAATCAGCCCCAGCATTTT	CSAPAPRDSNQPQHF	TRBJ1-5	-	TRBV20-1	few
TGCGCCAGCAGCCCAGGAGGCAGCCCAAATCCCTACGAGCAGTACTTC	CASSPGGSPNPYEQYF	TRBJ2-7	-	TRBV4-1	-
TGTGCCAGCAGCCAAGATAAGAGGCCCTACAATGAGCAGTTCTTC	CASSQDKRPYNEQFF	TRBJ2-1	-	TRBV4-2	-
TGTGCCAGCAGCTTTTCGGAGCGGGAGTTTGGGGAGCAGTTCTTC	CASSFSEREFGEQFF	TRBJ2-1	TRBD2	TRBV7-9	-
TGTGCCAGCAGTCAAGGGACAGGGAGAGAGACCCAGTACTTC	CASSQGTGRETQYF	TRBJ2-5	TRBD1	TRBV12-3/TRBV12-4	-
TGTGCCAGCGGTGGAGCTAGCACAGATACGCAGTATTTT	CASGGASTDTQYF	TRBJ2-3	-	TRBV12-3/TRBV12-4	few
TGTGCCAGCAGGGTACTAGCGGCTTTGTACAATGAGCAGTTCTTC	CASRVLAALYNEQFF	TRBJ2-1	TRBD2	TRBV28	-